Following are 27 T cell receptor beta chains from one sample sequenced in a study of low-dose radiotherapy and immunotherapy resistance in tumors. TRAV and TRBV primers primed cDNA for both TCRalpha and TCRbeta. TCR amplification involved about 19 PCR cycles with a constant-region primer and V-primer adapter. TCRdb analysed the reads with MiXCR anew, one entry per CDR3 protein. The table lists approximately 90,000 distinct CDR3 sequences, just under 9.5% of them singletons. The time point was: before trial treatment. Source: PBMCs, taken before treatment. These receptors were obtained from a male donor with prostate cancer.

This clonotype appeared many times. V is TRBV6-2 or TRBV6-3 and J is TRBJ2-5, with D possibly matching TRBD1 (6 bases). The germline V gene encodes CDR1 MNHEY and CDR2 SVGEGT. V was clipped by 5 bases and J by 5 bases, with 18 bases between them. The CDR3 has 15 residues. Written as DNA, the CDR3 is TGTGCCAGCAGTCGGAGGACAGCCGCTTGGGAGACCCAGTACTTC. It yields the protein CASSRRTAAWETQYF.

About this clonotype itself: A clone one base away is much larger, so this may be a read error. The V gene is TRBV20-1, the J gene TRBJ2-7; the match to TRBD2 covers 12 bases. The CDR3 has 14 residues. The ends lost 4 bases at V and 7 bases at J; junction bases unmatched: 8. The V gene's germline CDR1 is DFQATT and CDR2 SNEGSKA (reference sequence). This CDR3 is CSANGLAGRLEQYF. Here the CDR3 DNA reads TGCAGTGCTAATGGACTAGCGGGGCGTTTGGAGCAGTACTTC.

There are many counts of this clonotype. V and J are TRBV25-1 and TRBJ2-3; 13 nucleotides match TRBD2. The junction had 4 bases not matched to a gene; V was cut back by 4 bases and J by 3 bases. CDR1 and CDR2 (germline): MGHDK, SYGVNS. The CDR3 loop spans 16 amino acids. The CDR3 nucleotides are TGTGCCAGCAGTGCAGGGACTAGCGGGATGACAGATACGCAGTATTTT. It is translated as CASSAGTSGMTDTQYF.

This clonotype was recorded many times. The rearrangement joins TRBV12-3 or TRBV12-4 to TRBJ2-2; TRBD1 or TRBD2 may be the D gene (5 bases each). Deletions cut 3 bases from V and 3 bases from J, with 8 bases between. The CDR3 spans 14 residues. The CDR3 DNA reads as TGTGCCAGCAGTTTGGGGGTACACACCGGGGAGCTGTTTTTT. This sequence encodes CASSLGVHTGELFF.

This clonotype was seen many times. The V and J genes are TRBV3-1 and TRBJ2-4; the D is unclear. The germline gives CDR1 LGHDT, CDR2 YNNKEL (reference sequence). Deletions cut 3 bases from V and 8 bases from J, with 11 bases between. The CDR3 loop spans 13 amino acids. Here the CDR3 reads CASSQPGPDIQYF. Here the CDR3 DNA reads TGTGCCAGCAGCCAGCCCGGTCCGGACATTCAGTACTTC.

This clonotype came up a few times. This chain links TRBV27 with TRBJ2-7, with 7 bases identical to TRBD1. CDR1 MNHEY and CDR2 SMNVEV come from the germline V gene (reference sequence). V was clipped by 6 bases and J by 3 bases; unmatched bases: 8. This CDR3 spans 14 amino acids. This CDR3 reads CASSLRTGIYEQYF. In DNA, the CDR3 is TGTGCCAGCAGCCTGCGGACAGGAATCTACGAGCAGTACTTC.

This clonotype came up many times. CDR3 sequence (DNA): TGTGCCAGCTCACCCGGCCTAGCGGCGTACCAAGAGACCCAGTACTTC. Translation gives CASSPGLAAYQETQYF. The chain links TRBV18 to TRBJ2-5; 7 bases match TRBD2. V was clipped by 3 bases and J by 0 bases; unmatched bases: 7. CDR1 is KGHSH and CDR2 is LQKENI in the germline V gene. There are 16 residues in the CDR3.

This clonotype was seen at least ten times. This chain uses TRBV28 with TRBJ2-6, with a tentative D call TRBD1 (6 bases). Germline V CDR1 and CDR2: MDHEN, SYDVKM. The CDR3 consists of 17 residues. Trimming removed 5 bases from V and 0 bases from J, with 14 bases in between. The CDR3 loop is CASSVPGQFSGANVLTF. The CDR3 region has the DNA TGTGCCAGCAGTGTACCTGGACAGTTCTCTGGGGCCAACGTCCTGACTTTC.

In its sample, this clonotype was seen many times. The chain has TRBV28 and TRBJ2-3, with unresolved D. CDR3 length: 12 residues. Between the trimmed V and J ends, which lost 4 bases and 10 bases, there was a span of 12 bases. Germline CDR1 is MDHEN and CDR2 is SYDVKM. The CDR3 sequence: CASSSLGGPQYF. CDR3 sequence (DNA): TGTGCCAGCAGTTCGTTAGGCGGACCGCAGTATTTT.

This clonotype occurred many times. J is TRBJ2-7 and V is TRBV20-1; 8 bases match TRBD2. Germline V gene sequence: CDR1 DFQATT, CDR2 SNEGSKA (reference sequence). The CDR3 length is 14 residues. The V and J ends lost 6 bases and 3 bases, in that order; junction bases with no gene match: 10. The CDR3 region has the DNA TGCAGTGCCGGAACTAGCGGCGTAAACTACGAGCAGTACTTC. It translates to CSAGTSGVNYEQYF.

This clonotype was detected many times. The chain links TRBV9 to TRBJ2-2; D possibly corresponds to TRBD2 (6 bases). Germline V gene sequence: CDR1 SGDLS, CDR2 YYNGEE. The CDR3 is 15 residues long. V was clipped by 3 bases and J by 2 bases, with 11 bases between them. The CDR3 sequence: CASSARDFNTGELFF. The CDR3 region has the DNA TGTGCCAGCAGCGCCCGGGACTTTAACACCGGGGAGCTGTTTTTT.

There are many counts of this clonotype. The V gene is TRBV20-1, the J gene TRBJ2-1, with TRBD2 identical over 7 bases. CDR3 length: 16 residues. V trimming: 1 base; J trimming: 7 bases; junction bases outside the gene matches: 13. Per germline, CDR1 DFQATT and CDR2 SNEGSKA (reference sequence). The CDR3 reads CSARGGGLAARNEQFF. CDR3 coding DNA: TGCAGTGCTAGAGGGGGTGGTCTAGCGGCGAGGAATGAGCAGTTCTTC.

Ten or more counts support this clonotype. This chain joins TRBV20-1 and TRBJ1-5, with D possibly TRBD1 on 6 matching bases. There are 15 residues in the CDR3. CDR1 DFQATT and CDR2 SNEGSKA come from the germline V gene (reference sequence). V was pared by 0 bases and J by 4 bases, with 13 bases between. DNA for the CDR3: TGCAGTGCTAGAGACCTCCGGGACATTAATCAGCCCCAGCATTTT. It specifies CSARDLRDINQPQHF.

This clonotype was recorded many times. The V and J genes are TRBV20-1 and TRBJ2-1, with 10 bases identical to TRBD2. The CDR3 loop spans 15 amino acids. The J segment lost 4 bases and the V segment lost 6 bases, leaving 9 bases of the junction unmatched. Germline values: CDR1 DFQATT, CDR2 SNEGSKA (reference sequence). CDR3 sequence: CSAKSSGGIYNEQFF. The CDR3 nucleotides read TGCAGTGCCAAGAGTAGCGGGGGGATTTACAATGAGCAGTTCTTC.

This clonotype was seen at least ten times. The rearrangement joins TRBV20-1 to TRBJ2-7, with 9 bases fitting TRBD1. This CDR3 is built from 14 residues. V dropped 0 bases and J dropped 5; count of bases not matched to a gene: 5. Per germline, CDR1 DFQATT and CDR2 SNEGSKA (reference sequence). CDR3 sequence (DNA): TGCAGTGCTAGAGATAACAGGGGGCTCAACGAGCAGTACTTC. Translated, it gives CSARDNRGLNEQYF.

At least ten counts were recorded for this clonotype. CDR3 sequence: CASSQGPGNTGELFF. The DNA for the CDR3 is TGCGCCAGCAGCCAGGGCCCAGGAAACACCGGGGAGCTGTTTTTT. The chain combines TRBV4-1 with TRBJ2-2, with unresolved D. In germline, CDR1 is MGHRA, CDR2 YSYEKL. V lost 3 bases to trimming and J lost 2 bases, with 10 bases between them. The CDR3 spans 15 residues.

This clonotype has at least ten counts. The rearrangement uses TRBV20-1 and TRBJ2-1, with 13 bases that match TRBD2. The junction had 11 bases not matched to a gene; V was cut back by 0 bases and J by 0 bases. The germline V gene has CDR1 DFQATT and CDR2 SNEGSKA (reference sequence). The CDR3 totals 20 residues. This CDR3 is CSAREETSGRVQISYNEQFF. For the CDR3, the DNA is TGCAGTGCTAGAGAGGAAACTAGCGGGAGGGTCCAAATCTCCTACAATGAGCAGTTCTTC.

This clonotype came up many times. The rearrangement links TRBV6-2 or TRBV6-3 to TRBJ1-5, with 9 bases matching TRBD1. CDR1 and CDR2 (germline): MNHEY, SVGEGT. The CDR3 is 14 residues long. V gave up 4 bases and J gave up 7 bases; unmatched junction bases: 5. The CDR3 here is CASSFTGGGQPQHF. CDR3 sequence (DNA): TGTGCCAGCAGTTTCACAGGGGGCGGCCAGCCCCAGCATTTT.

This clonotype came up many times. The CDR3 here is CASSLTSPSYEQYF. Here the CDR3 DNA reads TGTGCCAGCAGCTTGACTAGTCCGTCCTACGAGCAGTACTTC. The gene calls are TRBV7-9 and TRBJ2-7; possible D gene TRBD2, 6 bases. V was clipped by 3 bases and J by 1 base, with 10 bases between them. Germline V gene sequence: CDR1 SEHNR, CDR2 FQNEAQ (reference sequence). The CDR3 spans 14 residues.

This clonotype was observed many times. CDR3 sequence (DNA): TGTGCCAGCAGCCAGCAAGGCACTAGCGCTCACAATGAGCAGTTCTTC. This codes for CASSQQGTSAHNEQFF. The chain joins TRBV4-2 to TRBJ2-1, with 7 bases matching TRBD2. V shed 3 bases and J 5 bases; nucleotides not matched to a gene: 10. This CDR3 has 16 amino acids. The germline gives CDR1 LGHNA, CDR2 YNFKEQ.

This clonotype has only a few counts. The chain recombines TRBV28 with TRBJ1-2, with TRBD1 as a possible D gene (5 bases). With 7 bases removed from V and 0 bases from J, the gap between germline ends came to 9 bases. From germline, CDR1 is MDHEN and CDR2 SYDVKM. CDR3 length equals 13 residues. The CDR3 spells CASTDRANYGYTF. The CDR3 coding sequence is TGTGCCAGCACCGACAGAGCTAACTATGGCTACACCTTC.

This clonotype was recorded at least ten times. The chain carries TRBV29-1 and TRBJ1-1; D may be TRBD1 (6 bases). The length of the CDR3 is 14 residues. The V gene lost 3 bases and the J gene lost 1 base, with 12 bases spanning the gap. Germline CDR1 SQVTM, CDR2 ANQGSEA. The CDR3 region has the DNA TGCAGCGTTGAGTTTGGGGGCCGGAACACTGAAGCTTTCTTT. This encodes CSVEFGGRNTEAFF.

This clonotype was counted many times. The chain links TRBV27 to TRBJ1-5; TRBD1 might be the D (5 bases). CDR1 MNHEY and CDR2 SMNVEV come from the germline V gene (reference sequence). The length of the CDR3 is 15 residues. With 0 bases removed from V and 3 bases from J, the gap between germline ends came to 9 bases. CDR3 nucleotide sequence: TGTGCCAGCAGTTTATCAGGAGGGGTCAATCAGCCCCAGCATTTT. Encoded protein: CASSLSGGVNQPQHF.

This clonotype was seen ten or more times. The rearrangement links TRBV19 to TRBJ1-2, with 8 bases lining up with TRBD1. CDR1 LNHDA and CDR2 SQIVND come from the germline V gene (reference sequence). V gave up 9 bases and J gave up 5 bases; unmatched junction bases: 8. The CDR3 extends over 13 amino acids. The CDR3 loop reads CASGQGASYGYTF. The CDR3 DNA sequence: TGTGCCAGCGGACAGGGCGCAAGTTATGGCTACACCTTC.

In this sample, this clonotype turned up many times. The genes are TRBV3-1 and TRBJ2-7, with D perhaps matching TRBD1 or TRBD2 (5 bases each). The CDR3 covers 15 residues. Trimming removed 3 bases from V and 3 bases from J, with 15 bases in between. Looked up from germline, CDR1 is LGHDT and CDR2 is YNNKEL (reference sequence). CDR3 sequence reads: CASSQRDPTNYEQYF. CDR3 nucleotides: TGTGCCAGCAGCCAGAGGGACCCAACTAACTACGAGCAGTACTTC.

This clonotype was seen at least ten times. The V and J genes are TRBV28 and TRBJ2-7; TRBD2 matches 7 bases. This CDR3 region has 13 residues. The V segment lost 7 bases and the J segment 3 bases; nucleotides outside the gene matches: 6. Looked up from germline, CDR1 is MDHEN and CDR2 is SYDVKM. CDR3 bases: TGTGCCAGCATACCTAGCGGAGTCTACGAGCAGTACTTC. This gives the protein CASIPSGVYEQYF.

This clonotype showed up just a few times. The chain recombines TRBV4-3 with TRBJ1-2, with D possibly being TRBD1 (5 bases). CDR3 length equals 15 residues. V lost 4 bases and J 6 bases, leaving 18 bases between the germline ends. Germline V CDR1 and CDR2: LGHNA, YSLEER. The CDR3 loop reads CASSLQGAPKHGYTF. CDR3 bases: TGCGCCAGCAGCCTCCAGGGTGCGCCAAAACATGGCTACACCTTC.